Each of the 16 T cell receptor beta chains below was sequenced from the same sample in a study of cytomegalovirus exposure and HLA in healthy donors. The repertoire was sequenced with immunoSEQ multiplex PCR; TCRdb's copy has only in-frame clones and lacks some. The data hold 200,000 or so clones, with roughly 84% observed a single time. The sequencing input was PBMCs. The receptors derive from a woman aged 25 to 39 in good health and CMV-seropositive.

The chain couples TRBV5-1 to TRBJ2-6, with TRBD1 matching 7 bases. Germline CDR1 SGHRS, CDR2 YFSETQ. V gave up 5 bases and J gave up 4 bases; unmatched junction bases: 6. This CDR3 has 15 residues. The CDR3 sequence is CASRNTGAGANVLTF. DNA of the CDR3: TGCGCCAGCAGAAATACAGGGGCAGGGGCCAACGTCCTGACTTTC.

The table lists this clone with a few counts. The V and J genes are TRBV29-1 and TRBJ2-7; 9 bases line up with TRBD2. V shed 4 bases, J shed 1 base, and the junction held 2 bases outside the gene matches. Germline V CDR1 and CDR2: SQVTM, ANQGSEA. This CDR3 contains 13 residues. The CDR3 DNA reads TGCAGCGTTGTGCTAGCGGGATCCTACGAGCAGTACTTC. It encodes CSVVLAGSYEQYF.

V is TRBV18 and J is TRBJ1-2; D may be TRBD1 (5 bases). Trimming took 4 bases from V and 8 from J, leaving 14 bases between them. The CDR3 loop spans 13 amino acids. Germline V lookup: CDR1 KGHSH, CDR2 LQKENI. As DNA, the CDR3 is TGTGCCAGCTCACAAGCTCAGGGTTTGGGCTACACCTTC. It translates to CASSQAQGLGYTF.

This rearrangement joins TRBV7-2 to TRBJ2-3; D unclear. CDR1 and CDR2 (germline): SGHTA, FQGNSA. The CDR3 runs 13 residues. Between the trimmed V and J ends, which lost 3 bases and 2 bases, there was a span of 6 bases. CDR3 in DNA: TGTGCCAGCAGCTTCTGGCCCACAGATACGCAGTATTTT. Its protein product is CASSFWPTDTQYF.

The rearrangement joins TRBV19 to TRBJ2-1; TRBD2 matches 8 bases. The ends lost 5 bases at V and 4 bases at J; junction bases unmatched: 4. Germline V lookup: CDR1 LNHDA, CDR2 SQIVND (reference sequence). CDR3 length: 14 amino acids. The CDR3 DNA follows: TGTGCCAGTAGTGATTCGGGAGGGTACAATGAGCAGTTCTTC. Its protein product is CASSDSGGYNEQFF.

The rearrangement joins TRBV15 to TRBJ1-1; D remains unclear. CDR3 size: 15 residues. The V end was cut by 1 base, the J end by 0 bases, with 9 bases between. The V gene's germline CDR1 is LNHNV and CDR2 YYDKDF (reference sequence). CDR3 nucleotides: TGTGCCACCAGCAGAGGGTTTTCGGTGAACACTGAAGCTTTCTTT. As protein: CATSRGFSVNTEAFF.

This chain uses TRBV6-5 with TRBJ1-4; D call uncertain. The CDR3 has 13 amino acids. V shed 2 bases and J shed 8 bases, with 9 bases lying between them. Germline loops: CDR1 MNHEY, CDR2 SVGAGI. DNA for the CDR3: TGTGCCAGCAGTTACCTCGGGGTCGAAAAACTGTTTTTT. Its translation: CASSYLGVEKLFF.

The J gene is TRBJ1-1, the V gene TRBV5-6; D might be TRBD1 (6 bases). Germline loops: CDR1 SGHDT, CDR2 YYEEEE. The CDR3 is 15 residues long. Trimming removed 4 bases at V and 3 bases at J, with 16 bases between. The CDR3 region is CASSPPGAGDTEAFF. CDR3 nucleotide sequence: TGTGCCAGCAGCCCGCCAGGGGCGGGGGACACTGAAGCTTTCTTT.

This clone was recorded at least ten times. The rearrangement joins TRBV29-1 to TRBJ1-5; TRBD1 agrees at 7 bases. There are 13 residues in the CDR3. The germline gives CDR1 SQVTM, CDR2 ANQGSEA. Losses at the gene ends were 6 bases for V and 7 bases for J; bases not matched to a gene: 9. CDR3 loop: CSVGDSTRQPQHF. The CDR3 DNA is TGCAGCGTAGGGGACAGCACCCGACAGCCCCAGCATTTT. Complete variable domain (other parts from reference TRBV29-1 and TRBJ1-5): SAVISQKPSRDICQRGTSLTIQCQVDSQVTMMFWYRQQPGQSLTLIATANQGSEATYESGFVIDKFPISRPNLTFSTLTVSNMSPEDSSIYLCSVGDSTRQPQHFGDGTRLSIL.

This sequence joins TRBV29-1 and TRBJ1-3, with D uncertain. This CDR3 has 12 residues. Trimming removed 6 bases at V and 8 bases at J, with 14 bases between. Germline V CDR1 and CDR2: SQVTM, ANQGSEA. CDR3 nucleotide sequence: TGCAGCGTATCGACGGTAGAGGACACCATATATTTT. This sequence encodes CSVSTVEDTIYF.

Note on this clone: At one end, the junction sequence differs from germline, possibly due to a read error. The chain recombines TRBV10-3 with TRBJ2-7; 7 bases map to TRBD2. Germline CDR1 and CDR2: ENHRY and SYGVKD. The CDR3 totals 13 residues. The CDR3 loop reads CAISGPPGGLVNF. As DNA, the CDR3 is TGTGCCATCAGTGGGCCGCCGGGGGGTCTAGTCAACTTC.

The chain uses TRBV6-6 and TRBJ2-7; tentative D call: TRBD2 (6 bases). V was shortened by 0 bases and J by 4 bases, with 13 bases between the two germline ends. CDR1 and CDR2 (germline): MNHNY, SVGAGI (reference sequence). The CDR3 loop spans 15 amino acids. CDR3 nucleotides: TGTGCCAGCAGTTACTCGGGGGGACGGGTTTACGAGCAGTACTTC. Translating it yields CASSYSGGRVYEQYF.

V is TRBV7-2 and J is TRBJ2-3; 9 bases line up with TRBD2. Germline V gene sequence: CDR1 SGHTA, CDR2 FQGNSA. J lost 2 bases, V lost 5 bases, and 11 bases had no gene match. The CDR3 has 17 amino acids. This chain's CDR3 is CASSPLRLAENTDTQYF. In nucleotides, the CDR3 is TGTGCCAGCAGCCCGCTCCGACTAGCGGAGAACACAGATACGCAGTATTTT.

Only a few counts were recorded for this clone. The V and J genes are TRBV14 and TRBJ1-2, with D perhaps TRBD1 (5 bases). The germline V gene has CDR1 SGHDN and CDR2 FVKESK. This CDR3 has 12 residues. V lost 4 bases and J lost 7, with 10 bases in between. The CDR3 coding sequence is TGTGCCAGCAGCCCGGGGGGTGGTGGCTACACCTTC. Protein product: CASSPGGGGYTF.

The V gene is TRBV5-1, the J gene TRBJ2-2, with 7 bases identical to TRBD1. CDR3 length: 14 amino acids. CDR1 is SGHRS, CDR2 YFSETQ, per germline. Trimming cost V 5 bases and J 7 bases; bases outside gene matches: 8. This CDR3 reads CASSSGQADGELFF. The CDR3 region has the DNA TGCGCCAGCAGTTCTGGACAGGCGGACGGGGAGCTGTTTTTT.

The chain uses TRBV29-1 and TRBJ1-4; the D gene is possibly TRBD1 (5 bases). Germline-derived CDR1 and CDR2 are SQVTM and ANQGSEA. With 2 bases removed from V and 6 bases from J, the gap between germline ends came to 10 bases. The CDR3 is 13 residues long. CDR3: CSVESGGDEKLFF. CDR3 nucleotides: TGCAGCGTTGAATCCGGGGGGGATGAAAAACTGTTTTTT.